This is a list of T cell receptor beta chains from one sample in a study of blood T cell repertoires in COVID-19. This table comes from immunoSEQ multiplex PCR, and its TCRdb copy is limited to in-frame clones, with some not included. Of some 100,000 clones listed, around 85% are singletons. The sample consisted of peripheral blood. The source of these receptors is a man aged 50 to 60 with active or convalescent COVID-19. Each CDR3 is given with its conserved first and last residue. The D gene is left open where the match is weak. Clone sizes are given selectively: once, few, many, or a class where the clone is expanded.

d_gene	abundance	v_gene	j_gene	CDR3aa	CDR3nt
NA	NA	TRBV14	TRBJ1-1	CASSQGKAGEAEAFF	TGTGCCAGCAGCCAAGGAAAGGCGGGGGAAGCTGAAGCTTTCTTT
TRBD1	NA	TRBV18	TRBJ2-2	CASSPWTGGNTGELFF	TGTGCCAGCTCACCATGGACAGGGGGGAACACCGGGGAGCTGTTTTTT
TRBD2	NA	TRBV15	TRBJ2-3	CATSRDLVGRAGADTQYF	TGTGCCACCAGCAGAGATCTCGTCGGGAGGGCCGGGGCAGATACGCAGTATTTT
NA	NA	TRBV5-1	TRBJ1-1	CASSHQNREPEAFF	TGCGCCAGCAGCCATCAAAACAGGGAGCCTGAAGCTTTCTTT
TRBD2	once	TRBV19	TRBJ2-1	CASKAGSGSGSYNEQFF	TGTGCCAGTAAGGCGGGGAGCGGGAGTGGGTCCTACAATGAGCAGTTCTTC
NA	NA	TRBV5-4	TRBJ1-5	CASSFGWDQPQHF	TGTGCCAGCAGCTTCGGGTGGGATCAGCCCCAGCATTTT
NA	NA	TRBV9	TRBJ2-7	CANFYEQYF	TGTGCCAACTTCTACGAGCAGTACTTC
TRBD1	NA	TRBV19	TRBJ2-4	CASSISSGQGGDIQYF	TGTGCCAGTAGTATCTCTTCGGGACAGGGAGGAGACATTCAGTACTTC
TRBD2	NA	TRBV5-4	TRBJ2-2	CASSLSLAGTGELFF	TGTGCCAGCAGCTTGTCACTAGCGGGCACCGGGGAGCTGTTTTTT
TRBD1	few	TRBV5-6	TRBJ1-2	CASSPDRGRSYGYTF	TGTGCCAGCAGCCCGGACAGGGGGCGCAGCTATGGCTACACCTTC
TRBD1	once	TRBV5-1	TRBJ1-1	CASSHGDRGEAFF	TGCGCCAGCAGCCACGGGGACAGGGGAGAAGCTTTCTTT
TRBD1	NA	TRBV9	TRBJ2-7	CASSVGFLGQGSSHEQYF	TGTGCCAGCAGCGTAGGTTTTCTGGGACAGGGGAGTTCCCACGAGCAGTACTTC